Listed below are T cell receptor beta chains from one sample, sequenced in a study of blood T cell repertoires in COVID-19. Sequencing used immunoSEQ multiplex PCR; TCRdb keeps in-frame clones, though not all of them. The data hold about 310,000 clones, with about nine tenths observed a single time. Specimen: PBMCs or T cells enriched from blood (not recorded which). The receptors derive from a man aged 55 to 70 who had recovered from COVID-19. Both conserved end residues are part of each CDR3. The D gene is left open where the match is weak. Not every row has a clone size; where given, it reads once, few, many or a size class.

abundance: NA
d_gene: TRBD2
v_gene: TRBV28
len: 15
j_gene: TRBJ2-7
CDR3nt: TGTGCCAGCAGTACCGGGGGGGAGGACTCCTACGAGCAGTACTTC
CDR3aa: CASSTGGEDSYEQYF

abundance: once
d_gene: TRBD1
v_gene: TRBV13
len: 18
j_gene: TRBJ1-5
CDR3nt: TGTGCCAGCAGCTCATCGACAGGGGGCTTCCTTTTGAATCAGCCCCAGCATTTT
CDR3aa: CASSSSTGGFLLNQPQHF

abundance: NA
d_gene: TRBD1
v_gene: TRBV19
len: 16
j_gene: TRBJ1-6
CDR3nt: TGTGCCAGTAGTCTCCGGACAGGGGGATATAATTCACCCCTCCACTTT
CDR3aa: CASSLRTGGYNSPLHF

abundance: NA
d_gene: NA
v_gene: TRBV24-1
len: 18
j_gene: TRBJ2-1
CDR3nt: TGTGCCACCAGTGTTTCTTTTCCGGACAGAAAAAGCCACAATGAGCAGTTCTTC
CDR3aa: CATSVSFPDRKSHNEQFF

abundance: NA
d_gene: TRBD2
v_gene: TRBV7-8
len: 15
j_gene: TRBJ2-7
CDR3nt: TGTGCCAGCAGCTCCCGGGACTATGGCTACTACGAGCAGTACTTC
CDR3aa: CASSSRDYGYYEQYF

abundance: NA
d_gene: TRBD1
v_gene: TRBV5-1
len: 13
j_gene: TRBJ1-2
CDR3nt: TGCGCCAGCAGCCCTGGACAGGGCGAGGGCTACACCTTC
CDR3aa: CASSPGQGEGYTF

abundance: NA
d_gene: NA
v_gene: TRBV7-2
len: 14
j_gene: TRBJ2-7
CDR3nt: TGTGCCAGCAGCTTAGGTCCTATTACCTACGAGCAGTACTTC
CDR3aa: CASSLGPITYEQYF

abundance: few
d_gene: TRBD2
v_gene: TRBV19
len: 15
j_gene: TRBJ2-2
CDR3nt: TGTGCCAGTAGGGGACTAGCGGGAGTAGGTGGGGAGCTGTTTTTT
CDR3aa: CASRGLAGVGGELFF

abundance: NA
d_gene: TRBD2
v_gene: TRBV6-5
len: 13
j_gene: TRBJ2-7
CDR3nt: TGTGCCAGCACCCGGGGGGAGGCCTACGAGCAGTACTTC
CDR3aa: CASTRGEAYEQYF

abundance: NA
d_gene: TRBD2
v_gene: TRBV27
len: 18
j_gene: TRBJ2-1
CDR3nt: TGTGCCAGCAGTTTATCATCTACAGCGGGAGTTCCCTACAATGAGCAGTTCTTC
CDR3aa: CASSLSSTAGVPYNEQFF

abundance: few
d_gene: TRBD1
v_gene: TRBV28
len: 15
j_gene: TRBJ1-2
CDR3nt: TGTGCCAGCAGTTTCCCGGACAGGCCAGACTATGGCTACACCTTC
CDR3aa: CASSFPDRPDYGYTF

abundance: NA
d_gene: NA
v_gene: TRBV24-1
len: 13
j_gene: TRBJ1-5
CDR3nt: TGTGCCACCAGTGGAGACTCCAATCAGCCCCAGCATTTT
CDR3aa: CATSGDSNQPQHF

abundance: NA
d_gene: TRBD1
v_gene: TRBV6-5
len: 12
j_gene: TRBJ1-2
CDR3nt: TGTGCCACCTGGGACAGGGCGTTGGGCTACACCTTC
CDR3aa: CATWDRALGYTF

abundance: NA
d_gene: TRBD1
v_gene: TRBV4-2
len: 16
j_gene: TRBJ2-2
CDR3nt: TGTGCCAGCAGCCGCAGCCGGGACAGGGCCACCGGGGAGCTGTTTTTT
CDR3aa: CASSRSRDRATGELFF

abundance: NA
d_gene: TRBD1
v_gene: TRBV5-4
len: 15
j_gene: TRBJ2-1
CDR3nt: TGTGCCAGCAGTCTGGACAGGGCCACCCACAATGAGCAGTTCTTC
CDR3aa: CASSLDRATHNEQFF

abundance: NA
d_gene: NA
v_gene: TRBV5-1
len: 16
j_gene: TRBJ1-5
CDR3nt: TGCGCCAGCAGCTTGGAGCCGGGGAGGGAGAATCAGCCCCAGCATTTT
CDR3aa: CASSLEPGRENQPQHF

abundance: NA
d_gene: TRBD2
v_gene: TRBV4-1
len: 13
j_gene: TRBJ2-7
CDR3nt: TGCGCCAGCAGCCAACTAGCGGGGGACGAGCAGTACTTC
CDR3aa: CASSQLAGDEQYF

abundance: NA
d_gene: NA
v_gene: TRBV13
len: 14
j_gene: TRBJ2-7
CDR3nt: TGTGCCAGCAGCCCCGGACTAAAATATTACGAGCAGTACTTC
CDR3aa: CASSPGLKYYEQYF

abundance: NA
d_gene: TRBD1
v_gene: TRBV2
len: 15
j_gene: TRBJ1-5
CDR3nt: TGTGCCAGCAGCGGACAGGGGATTGGGTATCAGCCCCAGCATTTT
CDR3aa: CASSGQGIGYQPQHF

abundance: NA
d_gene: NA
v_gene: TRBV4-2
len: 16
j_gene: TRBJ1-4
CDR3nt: TGTGCCAGCAGCCAAGGAGCGGCCGTCACTAATGAAAAACTGTTTTTT
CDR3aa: CASSQGAAVTNEKLFF

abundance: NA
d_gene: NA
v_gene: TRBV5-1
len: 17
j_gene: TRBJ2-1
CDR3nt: TGCGCCAGCAGCTTGCCCACGCAAGCGAGCTCCTACAATGAGCAGTTCTTC
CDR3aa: CASSLPTQASSYNEQFF

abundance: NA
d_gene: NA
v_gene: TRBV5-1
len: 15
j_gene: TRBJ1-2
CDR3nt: TGCGCCAGCAGCTTGGGAACAGGATTTAACTATGGCTACACCTTC
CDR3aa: CASSLGTGFNYGYTF

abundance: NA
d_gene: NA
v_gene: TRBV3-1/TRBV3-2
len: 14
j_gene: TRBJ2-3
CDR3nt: TGTGCCAGCAGCCAAGGTCGGTTCACAGATACGCAGTATTTT
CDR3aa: CASSQGRFTDTQYF

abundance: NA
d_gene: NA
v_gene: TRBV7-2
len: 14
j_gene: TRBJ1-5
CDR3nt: TGTGCCAGCAGCTCACGGGATTCCTTGGAGCCCCAGCATTTT
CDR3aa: CASSSRDSLEPQHF

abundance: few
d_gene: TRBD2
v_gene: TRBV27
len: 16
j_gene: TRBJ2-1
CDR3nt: TGTGCCAGCAGTTTACGCGGCGGGAGCGAGGACAATGAGCAGTTCTTC
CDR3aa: CASSLRGGSEDNEQFF

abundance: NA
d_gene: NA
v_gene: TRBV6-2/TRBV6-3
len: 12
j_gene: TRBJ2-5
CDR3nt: TGTGCCAGCAGTACGGTATCCGTGACCCAGTACTTC
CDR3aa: CASSTVSVTQYF

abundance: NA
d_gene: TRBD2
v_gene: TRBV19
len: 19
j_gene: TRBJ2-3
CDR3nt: TGTGCCAGTAGTATACGGCTGGGCGGGAGCTCGGGGGTCACAGATACGCAGTATTTT
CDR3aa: CASSIRLGGSSGVTDTQYF

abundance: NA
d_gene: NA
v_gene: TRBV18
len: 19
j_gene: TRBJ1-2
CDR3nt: TGTGCCAGCTCACCCCTAGGCCCCGCTCAACCTGGACAGAACTATGGCTACACCTTC
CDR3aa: CASSPLGPAQPGQNYGYTF

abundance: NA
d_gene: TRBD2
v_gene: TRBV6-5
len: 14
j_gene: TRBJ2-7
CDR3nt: TGTGCCTCCGAGAGAGCTAGCGGCTACTACGAGCAGTACTTC
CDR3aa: CASERASGYYEQYF

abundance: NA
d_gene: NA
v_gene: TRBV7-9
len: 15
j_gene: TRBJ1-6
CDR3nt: TGTGCCAGCAGCCCGTGGGGGACTGGGAATTCACCCCTCCACTTT
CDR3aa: CASSPWGTGNSPLHF

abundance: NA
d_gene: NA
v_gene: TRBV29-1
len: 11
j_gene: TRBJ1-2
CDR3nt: TGCAGCGTTGACCTAGGAGACGGCTACACCTTC
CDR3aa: CSVDLGDGYTF

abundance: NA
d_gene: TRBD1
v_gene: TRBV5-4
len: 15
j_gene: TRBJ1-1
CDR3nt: TGTGCCAGCAGCCAGCCGACAGGGTCGAACACTGAAGCTTTCTTT
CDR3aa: CASSQPTGSNTEAFF

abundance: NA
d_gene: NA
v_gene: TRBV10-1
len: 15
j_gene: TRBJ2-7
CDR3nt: TGCGCCAGCAGTGAAGGGAGTAGCGGAGACTACGAGCAGTACTTC
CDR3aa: CASSEGSSGDYEQYF

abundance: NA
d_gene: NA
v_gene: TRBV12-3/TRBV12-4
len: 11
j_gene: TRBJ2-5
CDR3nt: TGTGCCAGCAGATACAGGGAGACCCAGTACTTC
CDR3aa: CASRYRETQYF

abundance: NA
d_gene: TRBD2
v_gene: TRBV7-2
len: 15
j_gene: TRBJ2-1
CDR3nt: TGTGCCAGCAGCTTATTGACTAGCGGGAGCAGTGAGCAGTTCTTC
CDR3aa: CASSLLTSGSSEQFF

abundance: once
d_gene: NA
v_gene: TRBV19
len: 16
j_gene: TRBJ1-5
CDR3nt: TGTGCCAGTAGTATAGGGGCCGACAGGCCGTTGGGGGCCCAGCATTTT
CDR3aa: CASSIGADRPLGAQHF

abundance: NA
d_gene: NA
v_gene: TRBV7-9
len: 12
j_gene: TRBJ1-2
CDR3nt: TGTGCCAGCAGCGAACAGGCTCGGGGCTACACCTTC
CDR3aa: CASSEQARGYTF

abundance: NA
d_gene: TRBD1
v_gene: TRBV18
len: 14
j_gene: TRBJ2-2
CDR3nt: TGTGCCAGCTCAAGGACAGGCCACACCGGGGAGCTGTTTTTT
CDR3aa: CASSRTGHTGELFF

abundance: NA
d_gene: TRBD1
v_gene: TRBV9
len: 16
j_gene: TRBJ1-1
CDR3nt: TGTGCCAGCAGCTTCCGGGACAGGGGGCCGAACACTGAAGCTTTCTTT
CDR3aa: CASSFRDRGPNTEAFF

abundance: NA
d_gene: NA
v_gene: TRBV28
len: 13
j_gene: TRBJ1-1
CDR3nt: TGTGCCAGCTCCGGGACATACAACACTGAAGCTTTCTTT
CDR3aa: CASSGTYNTEAFF

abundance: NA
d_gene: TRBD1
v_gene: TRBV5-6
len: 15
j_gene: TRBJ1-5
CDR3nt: TGTGCCAGCAGCTTGGGCGGGACAGCTAATCAGCCCCAGCATTTT
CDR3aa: CASSLGGTANQPQHF

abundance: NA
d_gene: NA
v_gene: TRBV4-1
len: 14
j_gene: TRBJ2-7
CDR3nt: TGCGCCAGCAGCCACCTAGCGTTCTCCTACGAGCAGTACTTC
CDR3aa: CASSHLAFSYEQYF

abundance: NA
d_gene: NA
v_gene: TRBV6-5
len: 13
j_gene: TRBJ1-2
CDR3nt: TGTGCCAGCAGGACACAAGTTTCCTATGGCTACACCTTC
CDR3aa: CASRTQVSYGYTF

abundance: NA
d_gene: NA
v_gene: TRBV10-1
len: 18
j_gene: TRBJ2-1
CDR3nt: TGCGCCAGCAGCCCAAGGCCCCTCTCGCCGAGCGGGTTGCATGAGCAGTTCTTC
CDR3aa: CASSPRPLSPSGLHEQFF

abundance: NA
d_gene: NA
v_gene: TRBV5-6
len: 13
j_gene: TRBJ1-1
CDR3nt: TGTGCCAGCAGCTTACGGCAGGCGACTGAAGCTTTCTTT
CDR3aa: CASSLRQATEAFF

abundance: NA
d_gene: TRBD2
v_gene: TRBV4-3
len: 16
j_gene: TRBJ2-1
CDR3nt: TGCGCCAGCAGCCAAGATCTAGCGGGACCTTACAATGAGCAGTTCTTC
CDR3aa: CASSQDLAGPYNEQFF